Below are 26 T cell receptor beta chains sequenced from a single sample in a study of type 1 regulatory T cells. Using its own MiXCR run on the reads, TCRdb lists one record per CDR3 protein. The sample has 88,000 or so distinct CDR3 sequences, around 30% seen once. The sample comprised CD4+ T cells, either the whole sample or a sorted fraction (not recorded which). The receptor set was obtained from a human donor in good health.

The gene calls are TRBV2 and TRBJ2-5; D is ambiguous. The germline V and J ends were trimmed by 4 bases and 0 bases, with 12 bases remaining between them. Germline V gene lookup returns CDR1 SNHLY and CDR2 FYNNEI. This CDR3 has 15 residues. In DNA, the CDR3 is TGTGCCAGCAGTGGAGTGGGCAGCTACCAAGAGACCCAGTACTTC. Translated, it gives CASSGVGSYQETQYF.

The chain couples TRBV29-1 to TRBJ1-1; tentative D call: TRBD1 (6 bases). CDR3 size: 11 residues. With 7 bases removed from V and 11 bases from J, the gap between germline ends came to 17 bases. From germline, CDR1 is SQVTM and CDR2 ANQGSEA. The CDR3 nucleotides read TGCAGCGGAAAAGACAGGTCGGAGGCTTTCTTT. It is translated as CSGKDRSEAFF.

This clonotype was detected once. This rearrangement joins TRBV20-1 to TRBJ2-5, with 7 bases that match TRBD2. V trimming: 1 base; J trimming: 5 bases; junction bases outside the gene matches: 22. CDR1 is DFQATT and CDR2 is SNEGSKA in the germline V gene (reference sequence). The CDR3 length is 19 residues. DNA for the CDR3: TGCAGTGCTAGAGCGGCTGGTGGGTCTGGCTCGGGAGGTTGGGAGACCCAGTACTTC. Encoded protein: CSARAAGGSGSGGWETQYF.

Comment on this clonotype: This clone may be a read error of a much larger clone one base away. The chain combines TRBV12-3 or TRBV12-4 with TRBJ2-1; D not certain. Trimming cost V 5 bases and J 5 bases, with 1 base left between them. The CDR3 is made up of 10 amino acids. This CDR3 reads CASSHNEQFF. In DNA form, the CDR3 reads TGTGCCAGCAGTCACAATGAGCAGTTCTTC.

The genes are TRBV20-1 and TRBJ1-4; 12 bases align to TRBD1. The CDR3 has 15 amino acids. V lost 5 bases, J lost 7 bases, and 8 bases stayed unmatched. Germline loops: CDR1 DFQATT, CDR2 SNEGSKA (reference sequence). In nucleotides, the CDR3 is TGCAGTGCTGGCGCACCGGGACAGGGGGCTGAAAAACTGTTTTTT. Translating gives CSAGAPGQGAEKLFF.

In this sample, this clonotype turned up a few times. CDR3 sequence reads: CASNGGSRDTQYF. The CDR3 nucleotides are TGTGCCTCTAATGGAGGGAGTAGAGATACGCAGTATTTT. This chain connects TRBV9 to TRBJ2-3; tentative D call: TRBD2 (6 bases). Trimming removed 10 bases from V and 5 bases from J, with 17 bases in between. This CDR3 is built from 13 residues. The V gene's germline CDR1 is SGDLS and CDR2 YYNGEE.

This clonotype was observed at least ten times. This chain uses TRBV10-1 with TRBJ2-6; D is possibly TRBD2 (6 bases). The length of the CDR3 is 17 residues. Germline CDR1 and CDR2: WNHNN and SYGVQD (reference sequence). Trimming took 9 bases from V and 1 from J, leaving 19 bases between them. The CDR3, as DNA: TGCGCCAGACGAAGGGAGGAGATGGGTTCTGGGGCCAACGTCCTGACTTTC. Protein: CARRREEMGSGANVLTF.

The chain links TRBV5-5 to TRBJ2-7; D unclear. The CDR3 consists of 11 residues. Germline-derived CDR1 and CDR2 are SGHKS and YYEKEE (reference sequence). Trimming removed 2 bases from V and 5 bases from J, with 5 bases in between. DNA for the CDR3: TGTGCCAGCAGCTTAGAGGACGAGCAGTACTTC. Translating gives CASSLEDEQYF.

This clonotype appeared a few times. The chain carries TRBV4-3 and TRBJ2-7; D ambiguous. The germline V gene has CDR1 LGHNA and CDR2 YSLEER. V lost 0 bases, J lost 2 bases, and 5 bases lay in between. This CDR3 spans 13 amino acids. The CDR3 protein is CASSQDTAYEQYF. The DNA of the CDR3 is TGCGCCAGCAGCCAAGATACCGCCTACGAGCAGTACTTC.

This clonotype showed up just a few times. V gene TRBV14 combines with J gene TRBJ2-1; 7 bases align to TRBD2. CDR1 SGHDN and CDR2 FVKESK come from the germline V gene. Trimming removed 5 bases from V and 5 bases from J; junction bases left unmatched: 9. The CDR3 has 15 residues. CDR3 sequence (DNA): TGTGCCAGCAGCGTAGGGGCTAGCGGAAACAATGAGCAGTTCTTC. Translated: CASSVGASGNNEQFF.

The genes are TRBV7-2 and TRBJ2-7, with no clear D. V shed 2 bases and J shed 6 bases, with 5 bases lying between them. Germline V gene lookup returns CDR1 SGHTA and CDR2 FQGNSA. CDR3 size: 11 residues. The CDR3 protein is CASSLWVEQYF. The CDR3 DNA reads TGTGCCAGCAGCTTATGGGTCGAGCAGTACTTC.

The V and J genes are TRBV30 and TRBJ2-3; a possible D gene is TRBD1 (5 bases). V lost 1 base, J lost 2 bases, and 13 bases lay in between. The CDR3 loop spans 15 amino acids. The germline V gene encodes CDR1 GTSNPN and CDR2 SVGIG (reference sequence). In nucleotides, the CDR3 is TGTGCCTGGAGTGGGGGCGACATCAACACAGATACGCAGTATTTT. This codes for CAWSGGDINTDTQYF.

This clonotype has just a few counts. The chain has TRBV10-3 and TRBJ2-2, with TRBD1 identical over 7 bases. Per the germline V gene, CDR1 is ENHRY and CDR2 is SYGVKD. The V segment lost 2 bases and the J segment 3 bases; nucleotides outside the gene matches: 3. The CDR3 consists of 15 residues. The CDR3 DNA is TGTGCCATCAGTGAGGAGGGGGCGGACACCGGGGAGCTGTTTTTT. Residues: CAISEEGADTGELFF.

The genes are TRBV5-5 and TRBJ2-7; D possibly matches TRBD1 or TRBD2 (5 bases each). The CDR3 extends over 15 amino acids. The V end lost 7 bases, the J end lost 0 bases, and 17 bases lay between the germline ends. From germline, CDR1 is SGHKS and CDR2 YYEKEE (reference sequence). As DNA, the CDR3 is TGTGCCAGCGACGTTGGGGCAGGGACCTCCTACGAGCAGTACTTC. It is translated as CASDVGAGTSYEQYF. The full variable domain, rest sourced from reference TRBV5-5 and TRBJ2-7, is DAGVTQSPTHLIKTRGQQVTLRCSPISGHKSVSWYQQVLGQGPQFIFQYYEKEERGRGNFPDRFSARQFPNYSSELNVNALLLGDSALYLCASDVGAGTSYEQYFGPGTRLTVT.

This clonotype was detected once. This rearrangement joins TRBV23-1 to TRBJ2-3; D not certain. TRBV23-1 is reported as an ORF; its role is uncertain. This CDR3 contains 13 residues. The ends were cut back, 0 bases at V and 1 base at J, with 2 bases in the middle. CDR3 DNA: TGCGCCAGCAGTCAATCGCGCACAGATACGCAGTATTTT. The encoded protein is CASSQSRTDTQYF.

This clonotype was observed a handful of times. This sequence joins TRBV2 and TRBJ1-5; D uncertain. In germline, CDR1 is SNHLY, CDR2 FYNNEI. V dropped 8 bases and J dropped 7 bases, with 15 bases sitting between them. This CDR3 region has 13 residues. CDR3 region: CASLNREGQPQHF. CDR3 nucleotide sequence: TGTGCCAGCTTGAATAGGGAAGGGCAGCCCCAGCATTTT.

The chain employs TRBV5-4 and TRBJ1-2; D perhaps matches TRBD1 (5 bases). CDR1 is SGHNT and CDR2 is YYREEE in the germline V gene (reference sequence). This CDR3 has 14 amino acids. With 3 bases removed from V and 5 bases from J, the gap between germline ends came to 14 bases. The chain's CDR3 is CASSSKEGLYGYTF. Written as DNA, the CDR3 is TGTGCCAGCAGCTCCAAAGAGGGACTTTATGGCTACACCTTC.

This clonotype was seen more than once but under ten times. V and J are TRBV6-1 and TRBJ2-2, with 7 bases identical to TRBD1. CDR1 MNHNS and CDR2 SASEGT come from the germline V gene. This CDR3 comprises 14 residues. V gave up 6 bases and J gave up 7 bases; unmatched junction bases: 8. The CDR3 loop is CASSLQGIGGELFF. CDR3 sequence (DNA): TGTGCCAGCAGCTTACAGGGGATCGGCGGGGAGCTGTTTTTT.

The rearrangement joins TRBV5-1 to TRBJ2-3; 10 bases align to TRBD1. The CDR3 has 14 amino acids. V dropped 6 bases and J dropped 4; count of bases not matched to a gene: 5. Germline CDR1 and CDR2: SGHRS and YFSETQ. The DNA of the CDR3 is TGCGCCAGCAACCGGGACAGGGGTCCAGATACGCAGTATTTT. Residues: CASNRDRGPDTQYF.

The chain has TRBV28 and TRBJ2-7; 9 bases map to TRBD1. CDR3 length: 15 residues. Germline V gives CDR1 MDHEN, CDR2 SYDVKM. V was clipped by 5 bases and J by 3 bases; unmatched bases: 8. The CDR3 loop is CASSQPGQGGYEQYF. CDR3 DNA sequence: TGTGCCAGCAGTCAACCGGGACAGGGTGGCTACGAGCAGTACTTC.

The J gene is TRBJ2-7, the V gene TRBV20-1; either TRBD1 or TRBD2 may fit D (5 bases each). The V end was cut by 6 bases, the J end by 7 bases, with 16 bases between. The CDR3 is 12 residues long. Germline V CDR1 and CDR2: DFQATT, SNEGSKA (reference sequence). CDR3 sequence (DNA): TGCAGTGCAGAGGGACGGGCACGAGAGCAGTACTTC. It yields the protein CSAEGRAREQYF.

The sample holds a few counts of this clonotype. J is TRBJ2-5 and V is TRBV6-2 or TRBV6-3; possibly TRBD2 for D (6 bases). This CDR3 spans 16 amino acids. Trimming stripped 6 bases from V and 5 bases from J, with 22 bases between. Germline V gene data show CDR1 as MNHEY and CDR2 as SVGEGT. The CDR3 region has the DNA TGTGCCAGCAGAGGCTCCGGGGGAGCCCCATCGGAGACCCAGTACTTC. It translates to CASRGSGGAPSETQYF.

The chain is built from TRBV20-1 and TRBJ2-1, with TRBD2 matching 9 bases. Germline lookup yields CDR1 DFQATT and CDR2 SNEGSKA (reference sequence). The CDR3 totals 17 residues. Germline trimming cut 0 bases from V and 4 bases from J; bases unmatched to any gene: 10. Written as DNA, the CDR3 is TGCAGTGCTAGAGATCTAAGGGCGGGAGGGTCTTACAATGAGCAGTTCTTC. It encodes CSARDLRAGGSYNEQFF.

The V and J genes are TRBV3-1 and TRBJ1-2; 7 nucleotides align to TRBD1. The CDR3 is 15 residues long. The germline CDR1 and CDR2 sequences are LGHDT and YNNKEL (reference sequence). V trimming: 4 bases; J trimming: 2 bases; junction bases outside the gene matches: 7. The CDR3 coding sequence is TGTGCCAGCAGCCCTTACCCGGGACAGAACTATGGCTACACCTTC. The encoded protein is CASSPYPGQNYGYTF.

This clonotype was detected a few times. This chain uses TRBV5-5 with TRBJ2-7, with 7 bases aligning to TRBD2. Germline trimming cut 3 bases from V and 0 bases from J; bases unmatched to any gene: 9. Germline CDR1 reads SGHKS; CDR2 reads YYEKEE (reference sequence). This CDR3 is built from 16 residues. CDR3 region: CASSSAGESYSYEQYF. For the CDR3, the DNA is TGTGCCAGCAGCTCCGCGGGAGAATCATACTCCTACGAGCAGTACTTC.

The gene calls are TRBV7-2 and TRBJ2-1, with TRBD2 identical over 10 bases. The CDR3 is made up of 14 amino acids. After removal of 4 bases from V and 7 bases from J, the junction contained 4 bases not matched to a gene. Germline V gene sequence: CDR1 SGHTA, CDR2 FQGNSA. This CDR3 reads CASSYKRGGNEQFF. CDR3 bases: TGTGCCAGCAGCTATAAGCGGGGGGGGAATGAGCAGTTCTTC.